These 30 T cell receptor beta chains were all obtained from the same sample, sequenced in a study of T cells after posttransplantation cyclophosphamide. Clones were sequenced by immunoSEQ multiplex PCR, and TCRdb holds only the in-frame ones, with some missing. The sample carries about 31,000 clones, about 89% recorded once. The naive gate required viable CD3+CD4+ or CD3+CD8+ cells with CCR7+CD45RA+CD45RO-CD95-CD27+CD28+ phenotype. Source material: naive CD4+ T cells sorted from PBMCs. These receptors were obtained from a woman aged 60-75 years in good health, CMV-negative, and a related stem cell transplant donor.

The chain is built from TRBV7-3 and TRBJ2-6; 9 nucleotides line up with TRBD2. The CDR3 contains 18 residues. V lost 2 bases to trimming and J lost 0 bases; unmatched junction nucleotides: 5. Looked up from germline, CDR1 is SGHTA and CDR2 is FQGTGA. Here the CDR3 reads CASSLAGGQYSGANVLTF. The CDR3 coding sequence is TGTGCCAGCAGCTTAGCGGGGGGGCAATACTCTGGGGCCAACGTCCTGACTTTC.

This rearrangement joins TRBV27 to TRBJ1-2, with TRBD1 matching over 7 bases. The CDR3 is made up of 13 amino acids. After removal of 6 bases from V and 4 bases from J, the junction contained 5 bases not matched to a gene. Germline CDR1 reads MNHEY; CDR2 reads SMNVEV (reference sequence). CDR3 in DNA: TGTGCCAGCAGATCGCCAGGGGGCTATGGCTACACCTTC. It yields the protein CASRSPGGYGYTF.

The rearrangement uses TRBV7-9 and TRBJ2-1; 10 bases align to TRBD1. The germline V gene has CDR1 SEHNR and CDR2 FQNEAQ (reference sequence). CDR3 length equals 15 residues. V was clipped by 5 bases and J by 8 bases; unmatched bases: 9. CDR3 coding DNA: TGTGCCAGCAGCCTGGACAGGGGGGGTACGGATGAGCAGTTCTTC. Amino acid sequence: CASSLDRGGTDEQFF.

This rearrangement joins TRBV5-1 to TRBJ1-1; no definite D call. Germline V gene sequence: CDR1 SGHRS, CDR2 YFSETQ. The CDR3 spans 14 residues. V lost 2 bases and J lost 1, with 9 bases in between. The CDR3, as DNA: TGCGCCAGCAGCTTAGTTAGTGGGAACACTGAAGCTTTCTTT. Residues: CASSLVSGNTEAFF.

The chain links TRBV4-2 to TRBJ2-5; 12 nucleotides align to TRBD2. With the DNA end fitting TRBJ2-7 better, the J assignment may be wrong. The CDR3 contains 20 residues. Per germline, CDR1 LGHNA and CDR2 YNFKEQ. CDR3 coding DNA: TGTGCCAGCAGCCAACCTTCGGGGACTAGCGGGTGGGGAAGCTCCTACGAGCAGTACTTC. Protein product: CASSQPSGTSGWGSSYEQYF.

This clone was detected once. The rearrangement uses TRBV14 and TRBJ1-2; 12 bases align to TRBD1. CDR3 length: 16 residues. Per germline, CDR1 SGHDN and CDR2 FVKESK. The trim removed 4 bases at V and 4 bases at J, leaving 7 bases unmatched. The CDR3 spells CASSPGTGGAGYGYTF. CDR3 bases: TGTGCCAGCAGCCCCGGGACAGGGGGCGCGGGCTATGGCTACACCTTC.

The rearrangement links TRBV5-1 to TRBJ2-7, with 9 nucleotides matching TRBD1. The CDR3 has 15 residues. Trimming took 1 base from V and 2 from J; bases not matched to a gene: 4. Germline V gene sequence: CDR1 SGHRS, CDR2 YFSETQ. CDR3 in amino acids: CASSLLGQGTYEQYF. CDR3 nucleotide sequence: TGCGCCAGCAGCTTGCTGGGACAGGGAACCTACGAGCAGTACTTC.

This chain uses TRBV7-9 with TRBJ2-2; 9 bases map to TRBD2. The CDR3 runs 16 residues. Germline lookup yields CDR1 SEHNR and CDR2 FQNEAQ (reference sequence). Germline trimming cut 5 bases from V and 6 bases from J; bases unmatched to any gene: 10. The CDR3 nucleotides read TGTGCCAGCAGCCCCGCGGCGGGAGGGCCAGCCGGGGAGCTGTTTTTT. Translation gives CASSPAAGGPAGELFF.

This chain joins TRBV5-6 and TRBJ2-2; D ambiguous. This CDR3 is built from 17 residues. Germline-derived CDR1 and CDR2 are SGHDT and YYEEEE. V lost 2 bases to trimming and J lost 3 bases, with 17 bases between them. The CDR3 sequence: CASSLGPGEDHTGELFF. CDR3 nucleotide sequence: TGTGCCAGCAGCTTAGGTCCCGGAGAAGATCACACCGGGGAGCTGTTTTTT.

This chain joins TRBV6-5 and TRBJ1-6; D perhaps matches TRBD1 (5 bases). Germline-derived CDR1 and CDR2 are MNHEY and SVGAGI. The germline V and J ends were trimmed by 4 bases and 7 bases, with 14 bases remaining between them. CDR3 length equals 15 residues. The CDR3: CASSWGQKGNSPLHF. For the CDR3, the DNA is TGTGCCAGCAGTTGGGGCCAAAAGGGGAATTCACCCCTCCACTTT.

The chain is built from TRBV7-8 and TRBJ1-1; 8 bases fit TRBD1. Germline lookup yields CDR1 SGHVS and CDR2 FQNEAQ. V shed 0 bases and J 4 bases; nucleotides not matched to a gene: 4. CDR3 length equals 15 residues. The CDR3 is CASSLADRVGTEAFF. In DNA, the CDR3 is TGTGCCAGCAGCTTAGCGGACAGGGTGGGCACTGAAGCTTTCTTT.

The chain combines TRBV20-1 with TRBJ1-1; D is uncertain. This CDR3 is 11 amino acids long. Per the germline V gene, CDR1 is DFQATT and CDR2 is SNEGSKA (reference sequence). V gave up 4 bases and J gave up 8 bases, with 11 bases separating them. The CDR3 region is CSAKYGVEAFF. The CDR3 DNA follows: TGCAGTGCTAAATACGGGGTGGAAGCTTTCTTT.

This clone was detected only once. The V and J genes are TRBV30 and TRBJ1-5; TRBD1 is a possible D gene (5 bases). Trimming took 0 bases from V and 3 from J, leaving 12 bases between them. Germline V CDR1 and CDR2: GTSNPN, SVGIG (reference sequence). The CDR3 contains 15 residues. CDR3 DNA sequence: TGTGCCTGGAGTGTACGGCAGGGTTCCAATCAGCCCCAGCATTTT. Its protein product is CAWSVRQGSNQPQHF.

V gene TRBV9 combines with J gene TRBJ1-2; no reliable D call. The ends were cut back, 2 bases at V and 4 bases at J, with 12 bases in the middle. CDR3 length: 14 amino acids. Germline V gene data show CDR1 as SGDLS and CDR2 as YYNGEE. CDR3 sequence (DNA): TGTGCCAGCAGCGTTGGCCAGGCCTCCTATGGCTACACCTTC. Its protein product is CASSVGQASYGYTF.

The chain's CDR3 is CASSPLSGVSGELFF. The CDR3 DNA reads as TGTGCCAGCTCACCACTTAGCGGGGTATCCGGGGAGCTGTTTTTT. The chain is built from TRBV18 and TRBJ2-2, with 8 bases aligning to TRBD2. The germline V gene encodes CDR1 KGHSH and CDR2 LQKENI. Losses at the gene ends were 1 base for V and 6 bases for J; bases not matched to a gene: 4. This CDR3 spans 15 amino acids. The full variable domain, its missing parts supplied by reference TRBV18 and TRBJ2-2, is NAGVMQNPRHLVRRRGQEARLRCSPMKGHSHVYWYRQLPEEGLKFMVYLQKENIIDESGMPKERFSAEFPKEGPSILRIQQVVRGDSAAYFCASSPLSGVSGELFFGEGSRLTVL.

The gene calls are TRBV19 and TRBJ2-1, with TRBD2 matching 9 bases. The length of the CDR3 is 15 residues. V gave up 11 bases and J gave up 5 bases; unmatched junction bases: 13. Germline V gives CDR1 LNHDA, CDR2 SQIVND (reference sequence). CDR3 coding DNA: TGTGCCTCCAAAGGCGGGCTAGCGGGGCACAATGAGCAGTTCTTC. Translation gives CASKGGLAGHNEQFF.

This chain connects TRBV11-1 to TRBJ2-2; D not certain. The CDR3 consists of 14 residues. Germline loops: CDR1 SGHAT, CDR2 FQDESV (reference sequence). V lost 5 bases and J 4 bases, leaving 11 bases between the germline ends. The DNA for the CDR3 is TGTGCCAGCAGCCTCACTCTGTCCACCGGGGAGCTGTTTTTT. This encodes CASSLTLSTGELFF.

The rearrangement links TRBV6-5 to TRBJ1-1; D is unresolved. Germline V lookup: CDR1 MNHEY, CDR2 SVGAGI. V was pared by 2 bases and J by 10 bases, with 17 bases between. The CDR3 is 14 residues long. The CDR3 loop reads CASSYPGGSGRAFF. CDR3 DNA: TGTGCCAGCAGTTACCCGGGAGGTAGTGGCCGAGCTTTCTTT.

In DNA form, the CDR3 reads TGTGCCAGTGAGAGGGTGTCCGGGGCCAACGTCCTGACTTTC. This encodes CASERVSGANVLTF. The rearrangement joins TRBV7-6 to TRBJ2-6; a possible D gene is TRBD2 (5 bases). Germline CDR1 and CDR2: SGHVS and FNYEAQ. CDR3 length: 14 residues. Between the trimmed V and J ends, which lost 9 bases and 4 bases, there was a span of 13 bases.

The genes are TRBV14 and TRBJ1-6, with D unresolved. V lost 1 base, J lost 10 bases, and 5 bases lay in between. The CDR3 is 12 residues long. Germline V gene lookup returns CDR1 SGHDN and CDR2 FVKESK. The DNA of the CDR3 is TGTGCCAGCAGCCAAGCCCGGTCACCCCTCCACTTT. It translates to CASSQARSPLHF.

The rearrangement joins TRBV6-1 to TRBJ2-3, with D perhaps matching TRBD2 (5 bases). Germline CDR1 is MNHNS and CDR2 is SASEGT. Trimming took off 1 base at V and 2 bases at J, with 13 bases between the two ends. The CDR3 sequence is 16 residues long. CDR3 nucleotides: TGTGCCAGCAGTGAAGGGGCTTCGGGGTACACAGATACGCAGTATTTT. Its protein product is CASSEGASGYTDTQYF.

The chain combines TRBV19 with TRBJ1-2; D gene uncertain. The ends were cut back, 6 bases at V and 4 bases at J, with 12 bases in the middle. CDR1 and CDR2 (germline): LNHDA, SQIVND (reference sequence). The CDR3 runs 13 residues. CDR3 region: CASRMVGPYGYTF. CDR3 nucleotide sequence: TGTGCCAGTAGGATGGTGGGCCCCTATGGCTACACCTTC.

The rearrangement uses TRBV5-1 and TRBJ2-5, with 7 bases matching TRBD1. This CDR3 is built from 12 residues. Germline values: CDR1 SGHRS, CDR2 YFSETQ. The J segment lost 1 base and the V segment lost 6 bases, leaving 0 bases of the junction unmatched. The CDR3 DNA sequence: TGCGCCAGCAAGGGGGCCCAAGAGACCCAGTACTTC. This sequence encodes CASKGAQETQYF. Variable domain in full (rest from reference TRBV5-1 and TRBJ2-5): KAGVTQTPRYLIKTRGQQVTLSCSPISGHRSVSWYQQTPGQGLQFLFEYFSETQRNKGNFPGRFSGRQFSNSRSEMNVSTLELGDSALYLCASKGAQETQYFGPGTRLLVL.

This rearrangement joins TRBV19 to TRBJ1-5; possible D gene TRBD1, 6 bases. The CDR3 runs 15 residues. The ends were cut back, 6 bases at V and 2 bases at J, with 14 bases in the middle. Germline CDR1 is LNHDA and CDR2 is SQIVND (reference sequence). The CDR3 protein is CASSQGQTRNQPQHF. The CDR3 nucleotides are TGTGCCAGTAGCCAAGGACAGACCCGCAATCAGCCCCAGCATTTT.

CDR3 sequence: CASSQLHSDEQFF. The CDR3 nucleotides read TGTGCCAGCAGCCAATTACATAGCGATGAGCAGTTCTTC. The V and J genes are TRBV4-2 and TRBJ2-1; the D gene is possibly TRBD2 (5 bases). Trimming stripped 2 bases from V and 8 bases from J, with 10 bases between. CDR1 LGHNA and CDR2 YNFKEQ come from the germline V gene. The CDR3 contains 13 residues.

This clone has just one count. V and J are TRBV9 and TRBJ2-7; TRBD1 is a possible D gene (5 bases). This CDR3 is built from 15 residues. Germline V lookup: CDR1 SGDLS, CDR2 YYNGEE. V lost 0 bases and J 2 bases, leaving 12 bases between the germline ends. CDR3 coding DNA: TGTGCCAGCAGCGTAGACGGTCAGGGCCCCTACGAGCAGTACTTC. The encoded protein is CASSVDGQGPYEQYF. The whole variable domain, remainder taken from reference TRBV9 and TRBJ2-7, is DSGVTQTPKHLITATGQRVTLRCSPRSGDLSVYWYQQSLDQGLQFLIQYYNGEERAKGNILERFSAQQFPDLHSELNLSSLELGDSALYFCASSVDGQGPYEQYFGPGTRLTVT.

The V call is TRBV28, the J call TRBJ2-2; no firm D call. V was pared by 4 bases and J by 9 bases, with 12 bases between. Germline V gene sequence: CDR1 MDHEN, CDR2 SYDVKM. This CDR3 comprises 13 residues. The DNA of the CDR3 is TGTGCCAGCAGTTCCCGTCCCGCGCGGGAGCTGTTTTTT. It encodes CASSSRPARELFF. The full variable domain, its missing parts supplied by reference TRBV28 and TRBJ2-2, is DVKVTQSSRYLVKRTGEKVFLECVQDMDHENMFWYRQDPGLGLRLIYFSYDVKMKEKGDIPEGYSVSREKKERFSLILESASTNQTSMYLCASSSRPARELFFGEGSRLTVL.

The chain links TRBV14 to TRBJ1-1; 8 positions match TRBD1. V dropped 3 bases and J dropped 1; count of bases not matched to a gene: 4. Germline V gene sequence: CDR1 SGHDN, CDR2 FVKESK. This CDR3 region has 15 residues. The CDR3 spells CASSQDRVKNTEAFF. The CDR3 nucleotides are TGTGCCAGCAGCCAGGACAGGGTGAAGAACACTGAAGCTTTCTTT.

This clone was seen only once. The chain has TRBV14 and TRBJ2-1; unclear D gene. Trimming removed 7 bases from V and 8 bases from J, with 12 bases in between. Germline V gene sequence: CDR1 SGHDN, CDR2 FVKESK. CDR3 length equals 12 residues. The CDR3 DNA reads TGTGCCAGCATCGTACCAGTCGATGAGCAGTTCTTC. This translates into CASIVPVDEQFF.

The V call is TRBV27, the J call TRBJ2-6; tentative D call: TRBD2 (5 bases). CDR3 length equals 17 residues. Looked up from germline, CDR1 is MNHEY and CDR2 is SMNVEV (reference sequence). The V end was cut by 6 bases, the J end by 2 bases, with 17 bases between. The CDR3 region has the DNA TGTGCCAGCAGACTCTCGACGGCGGGCACTGGGGCCAACGTCCTGACTTTC. It is translated as CASRLSTAGTGANVLTF.